The 14 T cell receptor beta chains reported below all come from one sample, sequenced in a study of immune evolution from preneoplasia to lung adenocarcinoma. Here immunoSEQ multiplex PCR was the method, and the copy in TCRdb shows in-frame clones only, minus some. The sample shows roughly 14,000 clones, approximately 80% of them seen only once. Sequencing was done on a sample of FFPE minimally invasive lung adenocarcinoma tissue. The source of these receptors is a person aged 65 to 79 with lung adenocarcinoma.

V usage is TRBV28 and J usage is TRBJ1-1, with TRBD1 matching over 8 bases. CDR3 length: 13 amino acids. In germline, CDR1 is MDHEN, CDR2 SYDVKM. V lost 10 bases and J lost 13; bases outside the gene matches: 17. The CDR3 loop is CAIPESGTGYVFF. CDR3 DNA sequence: TGTGCCATCCCAGAATCCGGGACAGGATATGTTTTCTTT.

This sequence joins TRBV5-1 and TRBJ1-4; 8 nucleotides line up with TRBD1. This CDR3 is 15 amino acids long. The germline gives CDR1 SGHRS, CDR2 YFSETQ. V lost 4 bases to trimming and J lost 5 bases; unmatched junction nucleotides: 7. The chain's CDR3 is CASSPGGQVNEKLFF. Here the CDR3 DNA reads TGCGCCAGCAGCCCTGGGGGACAGGTGAATGAAAAACTGTTTTTT.

V and J are TRBV6-1 and TRBJ1-2; the D gene is possibly TRBD1 (5 bases). V was pared by 2 bases and J by 4 bases, with 14 bases between. CDR1 MNHNS and CDR2 SASEGT come from the germline V gene. CDR3 length equals 15 residues. CDR3 residues: CASSEMRGTTYGYTF. The CDR3, as DNA: TGTGCCAGCAGTGAAATGAGAGGGACGACCTATGGCTACACCTTC.

Only one count was recorded for this clone. The rearrangement joins TRBV7-9 to TRBJ2-7; no firm D call. This CDR3 is 15 amino acids long. V dropped 1 base and J dropped 3 bases, with 13 bases sitting between them. Germline V gives CDR1 SEHNR, CDR2 FQNEAQ (reference sequence). The CDR3 nucleotides read TGTGCCAGCAGCTTAGGTAGTACGTTTAACTACGAGCAGTACTTC. Translating gives CASSLGSTFNYEQYF.

The chain combines TRBV5-6 with TRBJ2-3; D could derive from TRBD1 or TRBD2 (5 bases each). The germline gives CDR1 SGHDT, CDR2 YYEEEE. This CDR3 contains 16 residues. V was clipped by 2 bases and J by 4 bases, with 17 bases between them. For the CDR3, the DNA is TGTGCCAGCAGCTTAAGGTCAGGGACGTACGCAGATACGCAGTATTTT. It encodes CASSLRSGTYADTQYF.

Only a few counts were recorded for this clone. The chain joins TRBV11-3 to TRBJ2-2; D unclear. Trimming removed 3 bases from V and 6 bases from J, with 5 bases in between. The germline V gene encodes CDR1 SGHNT and CDR2 YENEEA. The CDR3 spans 12 residues. The CDR3 is CASSFGPGELFF. CDR3 sequence (DNA): TGTGCCAGCAGCTTTGGGCCCGGGGAGCTGTTTTTT.

The gene calls are TRBV7-9 and TRBJ2-3, with TRBD1 identical over 8 bases. The germline CDR1 and CDR2 sequences are SEHNR and FQNEAQ (reference sequence). The CDR3 totals 15 residues. The trim removed 5 bases at V and 3 bases at J, leaving 7 bases unmatched. CDR3 sequence (DNA): TGTGCCAGCAGCCTAGGACAGGGCGGTACAGATACGCAGTATTTT. It yields the protein CASSLGQGGTDTQYF. Based on the CDR3 plus reference TRBV7-9 and TRBJ2-3, the full variable domain is DTGVSQNPRHKITKRGQNVTFRCDPISEHNRLYWYRQTLGQGPEFLTYFQNEAQLEKSRLLSDRFSAERPKGSFSTLEIQRTEQGDSAMYLCASSLGQGGTDTQYFGPGTRLTVL.

The rearrangement links TRBV6-5 to TRBJ1-4, with no clear D. The ends were cut back, 4 bases at V and 8 bases at J, with 14 bases in the middle. Germline V gene sequence: CDR1 MNHEY, CDR2 SVGAGI. The CDR3 is 14 residues long. This CDR3 is CASSSTSPTEKLFF. CDR3 DNA: TGTGCCAGCAGTTCGACATCCCCTACCGAAAAACTGTTTTTT.

This chain links TRBV5-6 with TRBJ2-3, with D possibly being TRBD2 (6 bases). The germline gives CDR1 SGHDT, CDR2 YYEEEE. The CDR3 covers 14 residues. Trimming took off 4 bases at V and 0 bases at J, with 9 bases between the two ends. The CDR3 is CASSPAGSTDTQYF. The CDR3 region has the DNA TGTGCCAGCAGCCCGGCGGGAAGCACAGATACGCAGTATTTT.

This clone was detected a few times. The gene calls are TRBV7-3 and TRBJ2-1; D is unresolved. The CDR3 length is 12 residues. The germline V and J ends were trimmed by 2 bases and 9 bases, with 8 bases remaining between them. Germline V lookup: CDR1 SGHTA, CDR2 FQGTGA. The CDR3 protein is CASSLLGGEQFF. For the CDR3, the DNA is TGTGCCAGCAGCTTATTAGGCGGTGAGCAGTTCTTC.

The chain combines TRBV2 with TRBJ1-5; D gene uncertain. The CDR3 length is 15 residues. CDR1 and CDR2 (germline): SNHLY, FYNNEI. V lost 8 bases and J lost 1, with 15 bases in between. The chain's CDR3 is CASRAGWASNQPQHF. The DNA of the CDR3 is TGTGCCAGCCGGGCCGGCTGGGCCAGCAATCAGCCCCAGCATTTT.

This chain joins TRBV7-2 and TRBJ1-2; 10 bases map to TRBD1. V lost 5 bases to trimming and J lost 6 bases; unmatched junction nucleotides: 12. CDR3 length equals 16 residues. Per germline, CDR1 SGHTA and CDR2 FQGNSA. The CDR3 nucleotides are TGTGCCAGCAGCACCCGGGACAGGGGAGGCGAGGATGGCTACACCTTC. It encodes CASSTRDRGGEDGYTF. The full variable domain, its missing parts supplied by reference TRBV7-2 and TRBJ1-2, is GAGVSQSPSNKVTEKGKDVELRCDPISGHTALYWYRQSLGQGLEFLIYFQGNSAPDKSGLPSDRFSAERTGGSVSTLTIQRTQQEDSAVYLCASSTRDRGGEDGYTFGSGTRLTVV.

This rearrangement joins TRBV6-6 to TRBJ1-3, with D possibly TRBD1 on 5 matching bases. Trimming took off 8 bases at V and 8 bases at J, with 22 bases between the two ends. This CDR3 comprises 15 residues. Per germline, CDR1 MNHNY and CDR2 SVGAGI (reference sequence). CDR3 protein: CASGGNSGFADTIYF. The DNA of the CDR3 is TGTGCCAGCGGGGGGAATTCAGGGTTCGCGGACACCATATATTTT.

The rearrangement uses TRBV11-2 and TRBJ1-5; no clear D. Trimming shortened V by 0 bases and J by 6 bases, and 6 bases separated the two germline ends. The CDR3 sequence is 13 residues long. CDR1 and CDR2 from the germline V gene are SGHAT and FQNNGV. CDR3 sequence (DNA): TGTGCCAGCAGCTTAGATCTTATTCAGCCCCAGCATTTT. This translates into CASSLDLIQPQHF.